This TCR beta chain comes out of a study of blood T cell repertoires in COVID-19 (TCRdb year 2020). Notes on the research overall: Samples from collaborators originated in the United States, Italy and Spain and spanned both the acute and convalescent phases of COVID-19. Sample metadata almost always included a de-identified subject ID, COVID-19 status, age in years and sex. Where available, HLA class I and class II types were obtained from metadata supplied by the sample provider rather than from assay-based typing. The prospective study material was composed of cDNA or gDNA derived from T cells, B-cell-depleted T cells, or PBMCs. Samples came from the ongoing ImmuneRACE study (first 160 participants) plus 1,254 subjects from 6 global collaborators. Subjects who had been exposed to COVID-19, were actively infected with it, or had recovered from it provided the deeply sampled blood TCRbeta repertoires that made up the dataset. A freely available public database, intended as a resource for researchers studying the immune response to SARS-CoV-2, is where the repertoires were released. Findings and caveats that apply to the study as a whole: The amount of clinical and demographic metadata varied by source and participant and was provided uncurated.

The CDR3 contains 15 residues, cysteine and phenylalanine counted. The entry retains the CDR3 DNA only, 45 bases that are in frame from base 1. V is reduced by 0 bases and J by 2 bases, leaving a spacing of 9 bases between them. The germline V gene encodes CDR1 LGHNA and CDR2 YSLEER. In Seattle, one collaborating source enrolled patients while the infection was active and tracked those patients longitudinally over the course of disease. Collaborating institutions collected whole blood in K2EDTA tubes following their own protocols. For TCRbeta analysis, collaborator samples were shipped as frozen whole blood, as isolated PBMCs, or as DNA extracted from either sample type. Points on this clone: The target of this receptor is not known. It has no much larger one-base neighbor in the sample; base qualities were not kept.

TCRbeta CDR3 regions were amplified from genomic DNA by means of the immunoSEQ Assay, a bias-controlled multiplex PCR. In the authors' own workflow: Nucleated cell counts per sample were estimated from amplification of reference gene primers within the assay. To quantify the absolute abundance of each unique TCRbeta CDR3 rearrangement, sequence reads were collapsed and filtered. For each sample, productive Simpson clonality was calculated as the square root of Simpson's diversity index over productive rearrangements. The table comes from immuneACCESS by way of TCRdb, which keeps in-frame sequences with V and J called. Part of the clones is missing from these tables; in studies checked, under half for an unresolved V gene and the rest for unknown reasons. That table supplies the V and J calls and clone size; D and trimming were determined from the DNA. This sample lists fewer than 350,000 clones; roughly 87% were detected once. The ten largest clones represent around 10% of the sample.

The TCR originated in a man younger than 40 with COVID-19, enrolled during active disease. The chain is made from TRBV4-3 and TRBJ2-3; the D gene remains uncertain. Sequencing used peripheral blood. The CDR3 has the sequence CASSQDGYNTDTQYF. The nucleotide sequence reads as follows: TGCGCCAGCAGCCAAGACGGGTACAACACAGATACGCAGTATTTT.